The source of this T cell receptor beta chain is a study of radiotherapy plus CTLA-4 blockade in lung cancer listed by TCRdb under 2018. A note on the overall study: Objective responses occurred in 18% of enrolled patients, and about 30% achieved disease control. Overall study outcomes, separate from this receptor: After treatment with radiotherapy and ipilimumab, TCR clones that originated in tumors expanded in peripheral blood. Early dynamic changes in blood T cell clones, together with increased serum interferon-beta after radiation, were reported as the strongest predictors of response.

Libraries came from the immunoSEQ multiplex PCR assay. Here the immuneACCESS table is served through TCRdb, limited to in-frame sequences with V and J called. Missing clones are a known gap in these copies; in checked studies unresolved V genes cover under half, and the rest lacks a known reason. Within this sample are about 45,000 clones, with roughly 60% of them counted one time only. The ten largest account for about 18% of the sample. Worth noting for this clone: Its antigen specificity is not known. Qualities for individual bases were not recorded, and no much larger clone is one base off.

The study tested focal radiation therapy combined with CTLA-4 blockade (ipilimumab) in patients with chemo-refractory metastatic non-small-cell lung cancer. V and J lose 3 bases and 2 bases, and a span of 11 bases separates them. Including cysteine and phenylalanine, the CDR3 has 15 amino acids. The kept DNA is CDR3 alone, 45 bases in frame from the first base. CDR1 and CDR2 are read off the germline V gene (reference sequence) as LNHDA and SQIVND. This specimen was peripheral blood, taken from a patient treated with radiotherapy plus ipilimumab. Rearrangement joined TRBV19 to TRBJ2-4; the D gene is possibly TRBD1, with 5 bases matching. The TCR was taken from a human donor with non-small cell lung cancer who had a partial response to radiotherapy plus ipilimumab. The bases read TGTGCCAGTAGTATCCAGCAGGGTCCCAAAAACATTCAGTACTTC. Translated, it gives CASSIQQGPKNIQYF.